What follows are 29 T cell receptor beta chains derived from one specimen sequenced in a study of T cell repertoires in cytomegalovirus infection. A single record per CDR3 protein comes from TCRdb applying MiXCR to the reads. The sample records roughly 80,000 distinct CDR3 sequences, more than 20% being singletons. These receptors have no identified antigens. The sequences come from CD8+ T cells from cultured PBMCs, collected from culture after CMV antigen stimulation. Receptor source: a human donor in good health (CMV status not recorded). Some clones in this sample may be carry-over from other donors' samples.

This clonotype was counted at least ten times. CDR3 loop: CASSFPVAGREQYF. CDR3 bases: TGTGCCAGCAGCTTTCCGGTAGCGGGACGGGAGCAGTACTTC. The gene calls are TRBV5-6 and TRBJ2-7; the match to TRBD2 covers 8 bases. CDR1 and CDR2 (germline): SGHDT, YYEEEE. The V segment lost 2 bases and the J segment 7 bases; nucleotides outside the gene matches: 8. The CDR3 totals 14 residues.

This clonotype appeared many times. The rearrangement links TRBV4-1 to TRBJ2-7; D is uncertain. Germline-derived CDR1 and CDR2 are MGHRA and YSYEKL. V lost 0 bases and J lost 10, with 16 bases in between. The CDR3 consists of 14 residues. CDR3 in amino acids: CASSQDLPPGRQYF. For the CDR3, the DNA is TGCGCCAGCAGCCAAGATCTTCCTCCTGGACGTCAGTACTTC.

The CDR3 loop reads CASSPEGLASDTQYF. DNA for the CDR3: TGTGCCAGCTCACCCGAGGGGCTAGCCTCAGATACGCAGTATTTT. The rearrangement links TRBV18 to TRBJ2-3, with D tentatively TRBD1 or TRBD2 (5 bases each). The CDR3 runs 15 residues. The V end was cut by 3 bases, the J end by 4 bases, with 14 bases between. Germline V gives CDR1 KGHSH, CDR2 LQKENI.

In its sample, this clonotype was seen many times. The chain links TRBV4-3 to TRBJ1-5, with no clear D. Germline V lookup: CDR1 LGHNA, CDR2 YSLEER. CDR3 size: 15 residues. The ends were cut back, 3 bases at V and 0 bases at J, with 9 bases in the middle. As DNA, the CDR3 is TGCGCCAGCAGCCAGGAAAGGCATAGCAATCAGCCCCAGCATTTT. It specifies CASSQERHSNQPQHF.

This clonotype was recorded many times. The chain combines TRBV7-6 with TRBJ2-7; 7 bases are a match to TRBD1. Losses at the gene ends were 5 bases for V and 0 bases for J; bases not matched to a gene: 4. Germline lookup yields CDR1 SGHVS and CDR2 FNYEAQ. CDR3 length: 14 amino acids. The CDR3 DNA reads as TGTGCCAGCAGCAGCCGGGACAGCTCCTACGAGCAGTACTTC. Encoded protein: CASSSRDSSYEQYF.

The chain links TRBV2 to TRBJ2-1, with D unclear. Germline V gene sequence: CDR1 SNHLY, CDR2 FYNNEI. The ends were cut back, 6 bases at V and 2 bases at J, with 5 bases in the middle. The CDR3 runs to 12 residues. The CDR3 DNA follows: TGTGCCAGCAGGGGCACCTACAATGAGCAGTTCTTC. Amino acid sequence: CASRGTYNEQFF.

This chain connects TRBV28 to TRBJ1-1, with 10 bases fitting TRBD1. Germline loops: CDR1 MDHEN, CDR2 SYDVKM. This CDR3 has 16 amino acids. Trimming cost V 5 bases and J 2 bases; bases outside gene matches: 8. Written as DNA, the CDR3 is TGTGCCAGCAGTCCCTCGGACAGGGGGGTCAACACTGAAGCTTTCTTT. Amino acids: CASSPSDRGVNTEAFF. The whole variable domain, filled in from reference TRBV28 and TRBJ1-1, reads DVKVTQSSRYLVKRTGEKVFLECVQDMDHENMFWYRQDPGLGLRLIYFSYDVKMKEKGDIPEGYSVSREKKERFSLILESASTNQTSMYLCASSPSDRGVNTEAFFGQGTRLTVV.

This clonotype was found many times. V usage is TRBV25-1 and J usage is TRBJ1-2; D gene uncertain. Germline V CDR1 and CDR2: MGHDK, SYGVNS. The CDR3 consists of 14 residues. V shed 1 base and J shed 4 bases, with 10 bases lying between them. CDR3 DNA: TGTGCCAGCAGTGAATCCACAGTCTCCTATGGCTACACCTTC. Translation gives CASSESTVSYGYTF.

This clonotype was counted only a few times. This sequence joins TRBV3-1 and TRBJ2-1, with 12 nucleotides matching TRBD2. V gave up 4 bases and J gave up 8 bases; unmatched junction bases: 9. This CDR3 is built from 16 residues. The germline V gene encodes CDR1 LGHDT and CDR2 YNNKEL (reference sequence). The CDR3 nucleotides read TGTGCCAGCAGCCCATCGACTAGCGGGGGACAGGATGAGCAGTTCTTC. Its protein is CASSPSTSGGQDEQFF.

Here the CDR3 reads CASTIRGTRSIADTQYF. The CDR3 bases are TGTGCCAGCACCATCAGGGGGACGAGAAGTATCGCAGATACGCAGTATTTT. The chain uses TRBV28 and TRBJ2-3; 7 positions agree with TRBD1. Unmatched junction bases numbered 17, after V lost 7 bases and J lost 4 bases. This CDR3 has 17 amino acids. CDR1 and CDR2 (germline): MDHEN, SYDVKM.

This chain joins TRBV6-5 and TRBJ1-2; D unresolved. This CDR3 comprises 18 residues. Looked up from germline, CDR1 is MNHEY and CDR2 is SVGAGI. V was trimmed by 0 bases and J by 8 bases, leaving 25 bases between them. CDR3 in amino acids: CASSYSFIILIRFLGYTF. The CDR3 DNA reads TGTGCCAGCAGTTACTCCTTTATCATCCTAATTAGGTTTTTGGGCTACACCTTC.

This sequence joins TRBV12-3 or TRBV12-4 and TRBJ1-3, with D unresolved. V was shortened by 8 bases and J by 0 bases, with 8 bases between the two germline ends. This CDR3 has 13 residues. As DNA, the CDR3 is TGTGCCAGCGGGAGTGCCTCTGGAAACACCATATATTTT. Amino acids: CASGSASGNTIYF.

This rearrangement joins TRBV20-1 to TRBJ2-3, with D possibly TRBD2 on 5 matching bases. Looked up from germline, CDR1 is DFQATT and CDR2 is SNEGSKA (reference sequence). The V end was cut by 5 bases, the J end by 2 bases, with 14 bases between. The length of the CDR3 is 14 residues. In nucleotides, the CDR3 is TGCAGTGCTTATAAAGCGGCTGCCACAGATACGCAGTATTTT. It codes for CSAYKAAATDTQYF.

This clonotype was picked up a small number of times. The chain has TRBV19 and TRBJ2-2; D remains ambiguous. V was clipped by 3 bases and J by 2 bases, with 10 bases between them. Germline CDR1 is LNHDA and CDR2 is SQIVND (reference sequence). The CDR3 runs 15 residues. The CDR3 DNA reads TGTGCCAGTAGTATTAGTCCCCAAAACACCGGGGAGCTGTTTTTT. Amino acids: CASSISPQNTGELFF.

This clonotype is termed medium-sized. The chain combines TRBV7-8 with TRBJ2-2; D not certain. Trimming shortened V by 2 bases and J by 0 bases, and 1 base separated the two germline ends. Per the germline V gene, CDR1 is SGHVS and CDR2 is FQNEAQ. The CDR3 consists of 13 residues. CDR3 coding DNA: TGTGCCAGCAGCTTACCGAACACCGGGGAGCTGTTTTTT. Translating it yields CASSLPNTGELFF.

This clonotype was counted between two and nine times. The chain is built from TRBV27 and TRBJ2-4; 11 bases are shared with TRBD2. The CDR3 is 19 residues long. The germline gives CDR1 MNHEY, CDR2 SMNVEV (reference sequence). V shed 3 bases and J 7 bases; nucleotides not matched to a gene: 17. In DNA, the CDR3 is TGTGCCAGCAGTTTTCTAGCGGGAGGACCGGAAACATCGGGTAACATTCAGTACTTC. Translated: CASSFLAGGPETSGNIQYF.

The CDR3 loop is CSADHLAWGGGPDTQYF. In nucleotides, the CDR3 is TGCAGTGCTGACCATTTAGCGTGGGGAGGGGGGCCAGATACGCAGTATTTT. This rearrangement joins TRBV20-1 to TRBJ2-3; the D gene is possibly TRBD2 (7 bases). The germline gives CDR1 DFQATT, CDR2 SNEGSKA (reference sequence). CDR3 length: 17 residues. Trimming took 5 bases from V and 4 from J, leaving 25 bases between them.

This clonotype was seen repeatedly, ten times or more. The CDR3: CASSLRTGSSTGELFF. The CDR3, as DNA: TGTGCCAGCAGCTTAAGGACAGGGTCGAGCACCGGGGAGCTGTTTTTT. The rearrangement uses TRBV7-6 and TRBJ2-2, with 8 nucleotides matching TRBD1. The germline CDR1 and CDR2 sequences are SGHVS and FNYEAQ. The V segment lost 2 bases and the J segment 4 bases; nucleotides outside the gene matches: 6. The CDR3 is 16 residues long.

This clonotype was observed a few times. The chain recombines TRBV6-5 with TRBJ1-1; D is ambiguous. The CDR3 sequence is 15 residues long. Trimming shortened V by 0 bases and J by 0 bases, and 8 bases separated the two germline ends. Germline-derived CDR1 and CDR2 are MNHEY and SVGAGI. CDR3 DNA: TGTGCCAGCAGTTACTCGACCGGGGTGAACACTGAAGCTTTCTTT. Protein: CASSYSTGVNTEAFF.

In this sample, this clonotype turned up once. V gene TRBV27 combines with J gene TRBJ2-1; 12 bases map to TRBD1. From germline, CDR1 is MNHEY and CDR2 SMNVEV (reference sequence). The CDR3 has 16 amino acids. V lost 5 bases to trimming and J lost 4 bases; unmatched junction nucleotides: 6. This chain's CDR3 is CASSPGTGGEYNEQFF. The CDR3 region has the DNA TGTGCCAGCAGTCCAGGGACAGGGGGCGAATACAATGAGCAGTTCTTC.

This clonotype has ten or more counts. The chain couples TRBV6-5 to TRBJ1-2, with no clear D. With 0 bases removed from V and 7 bases from J, the gap between germline ends came to 15 bases. This CDR3 is 15 amino acids long. Germline CDR1 and CDR2: MNHEY and SVGAGI. The CDR3 sequence is CASSYSRSGWRGYTF. Written as DNA, the CDR3 is TGTGCCAGCAGTTACTCGAGGTCAGGCTGGCGTGGCTACACCTTC.

V and J are TRBV4-3 and TRBJ2-2, with unresolved D. The V gene lost 0 bases and the J gene lost 0 bases, with 8 bases spanning the gap. Germline V CDR1 and CDR2: LGHNA, YSLEER. The CDR3 totals 16 residues. The CDR3 DNA reads as TGCGCCAGCAGCCAAGACTCTTCACCGAACACCGGGGAGCTGTTTTTT. It yields the protein CASSQDSSPNTGELFF.

There are many counts of this clonotype. This chain links TRBV7-2 with TRBJ2-1, with 14 nucleotides matching TRBD2. J was trimmed by 6 bases and V by 4 bases; bases with no gene match: 5. Germline CDR1 and CDR2: SGHTA and FQGNSA. The CDR3 loop spans 16 amino acids. Here the CDR3 DNA reads TGTGCCAGCAGCTATGGGACTAGCGGGAGCGGCAATGAGCAGTTCTTC. Translating gives CASSYGTSGSGNEQFF.

CDR3: CASSLGLKREQYF. The CDR3 bases are TGTGCCAGCAGCTTAGGCCTAAAACGGGAGCAGTACTTC. This chain joins TRBV13 and TRBJ2-7, with D unclear. The V gene lost 0 bases and the J gene lost 7 bases, with 10 bases spanning the gap. The V gene's germline CDR1 is PRHDT and CDR2 FYEKMQ (reference sequence). The length of the CDR3 is 13 residues.

This clonotype was observed at least ten times. The J gene is TRBJ2-1, the V gene TRBV7-2; possible D gene TRBD1, 5 bases. This CDR3 comprises 14 residues. In germline, CDR1 is SGHTA, CDR2 FQGNSA. V was clipped by 0 bases and J by 2 bases, with 5 bases between them. DNA for the CDR3: TGTGCCAGCAGCTTAGCAGGGGCCTACAATGAGCAGTTCTTC. It translates to CASSLAGAYNEQFF. Full variable domain (rest looked up from reference TRBV7-2 and TRBJ2-1): GAGVSQSPSNKVTEKGKDVELRCDPISGHTALYWYRQSLGQGLEFLIYFQGNSAPDKSGLPSDRFSAERTGGSVSTLTIQRTQQEDSAVYLCASSLAGAYNEQFFGPGTRLTVL.

The chain couples TRBV10-2 to TRBJ2-3; D unresolved. The CDR3 extends over 15 amino acids. Trimming removed 3 bases at V and 0 bases at J, with 10 bases between. Germline V gene data show CDR1 as WSHSY and CDR2 as SAAADI. The CDR3 DNA sequence: TGCGCCAGCAGTGAAGGGCAGAGAAGCACAGATACGCAGTATTTT. This codes for CASSEGQRSTDTQYF.

At least ten counts were recorded for this clonotype. The J gene is TRBJ2-7, the V gene TRBV7-9, with D possibly called TRBD1 or TRBD2 (5 bases each). This CDR3 is built from 14 residues. Trimming stripped 7 bases from V and 3 bases from J, with 16 bases between. Germline V gives CDR1 SEHNR, CDR2 FQNEAQ (reference sequence). As DNA, the CDR3 is TGTGCCAGCATCCAGGCTGGGGGTGGCTACGAGCAGTACTTC. Its translation: CASIQAGGGYEQYF.

The sample holds a few counts of this clonotype. V usage is TRBV2 and J usage is TRBJ2-3; D is ambiguous. The CDR3 has 16 amino acids. V gave up 2 bases and J gave up 2 bases, with 14 bases separating them. Germline V gene sequence: CDR1 SNHLY, CDR2 FYNNEI. The CDR3 sequence is CASSEQGFPNTDTQYF. DNA for the CDR3: TGTGCCAGCAGTGAACAAGGGTTCCCGAACACAGATACGCAGTATTTT.

This clonotype was observed many times. The chain joins TRBV7-3 to TRBJ2-2; 9 nucleotides align to TRBD1. The CDR3 is made up of 15 amino acids. Germline CDR1 reads SGHTA; CDR2 reads FQGTGA. The V segment lost 5 bases and the J segment 5 bases; nucleotides outside the gene matches: 6. This CDR3 is CASSRGQGRTGELFF. CDR3 bases: TGTGCCAGCAGCCGGGGACAGGGAAGGACCGGGGAGCTGTTTTTT.